This T cell receptor (beta chain) was observed in a study of vaccination effects on CD4 cells after COVID-19. Deletions cut 3 bases from V and 2 bases from J, with 8 bases between. CDR3 length: 13 residues. This table comes from immunoSEQ multiplex PCR, and its TCRdb copy is limited to in-frame clones, with some not included. The data show around 46,000 clones, 50% to 80% seen once. Study results and limitations: The study got few convalescent patients and did not collect any early post-infection timepoints.

At the end of approximately 10 days of culture, CD4+ T cells were isolated. No vaccinee had earlier SARS-CoV-2 infection, and nucleocapsid antibodies were negative. This clone appeared a few times. Its antigen is still unknown. This receptor was taken from a human donor who received a COVID-19 vaccine. V gene TRBV12-3 or TRBV12-4 combines with J gene TRBJ2-7, with D hard to call. This material consisted of CD4+ T cells from PBMCs cultured without peptide, taken before COVID-19 vaccination. CDR3 residues: CASSFAGAYEQYF. DNA for the CDR3: TGTGCCAGCAGTTTCGCAGGAGCCTACGAGCAGTACTTC.